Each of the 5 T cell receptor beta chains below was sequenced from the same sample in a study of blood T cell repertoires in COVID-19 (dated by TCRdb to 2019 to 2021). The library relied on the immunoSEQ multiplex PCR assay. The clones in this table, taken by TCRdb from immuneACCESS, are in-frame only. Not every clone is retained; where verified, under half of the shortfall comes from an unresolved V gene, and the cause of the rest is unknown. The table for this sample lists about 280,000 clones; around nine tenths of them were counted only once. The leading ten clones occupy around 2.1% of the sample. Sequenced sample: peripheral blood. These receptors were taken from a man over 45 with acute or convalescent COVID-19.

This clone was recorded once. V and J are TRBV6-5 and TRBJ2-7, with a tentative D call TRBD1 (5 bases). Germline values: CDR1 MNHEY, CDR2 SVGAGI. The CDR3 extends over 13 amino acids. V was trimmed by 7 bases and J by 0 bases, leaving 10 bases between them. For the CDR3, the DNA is TGTGCCAGCATGGGGCTGACCTCCTACGAGCAGTACTTC. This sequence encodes CASMGLTSYEQYF.

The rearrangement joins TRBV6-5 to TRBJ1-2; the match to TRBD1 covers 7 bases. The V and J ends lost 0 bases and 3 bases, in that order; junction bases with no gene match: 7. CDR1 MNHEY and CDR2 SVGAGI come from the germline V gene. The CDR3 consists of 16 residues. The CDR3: CASSYSRVTGYYGYTF. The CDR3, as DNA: TGTGCCAGCAGTTACTCGCGTGTGACAGGGTACTATGGCTACACCTTC.

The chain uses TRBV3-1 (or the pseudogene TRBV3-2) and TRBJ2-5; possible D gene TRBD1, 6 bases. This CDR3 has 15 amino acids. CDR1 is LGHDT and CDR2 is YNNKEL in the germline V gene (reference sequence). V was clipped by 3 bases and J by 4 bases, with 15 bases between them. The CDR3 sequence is CASSQAGERRETQYF. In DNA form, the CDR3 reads TGTGCCAGCAGCCAGGCAGGGGAGCGGAGAGAGACCCAGTACTTC.

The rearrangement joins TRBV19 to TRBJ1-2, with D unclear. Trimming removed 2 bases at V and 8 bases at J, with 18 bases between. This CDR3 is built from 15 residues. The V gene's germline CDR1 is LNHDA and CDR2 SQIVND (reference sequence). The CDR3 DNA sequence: TGTGCCAGTAGTATACGCAGGTTTCTTCGTGAGGGCTACACCTTC. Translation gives CASSIRRFLREGYTF.

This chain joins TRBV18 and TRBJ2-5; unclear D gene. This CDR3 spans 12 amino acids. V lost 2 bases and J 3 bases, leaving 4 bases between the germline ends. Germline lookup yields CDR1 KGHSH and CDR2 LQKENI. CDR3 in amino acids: CASSPGEETQYF. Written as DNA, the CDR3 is TGTGCCAGCTCACCAGGAGAAGAGACCCAGTACTTC.